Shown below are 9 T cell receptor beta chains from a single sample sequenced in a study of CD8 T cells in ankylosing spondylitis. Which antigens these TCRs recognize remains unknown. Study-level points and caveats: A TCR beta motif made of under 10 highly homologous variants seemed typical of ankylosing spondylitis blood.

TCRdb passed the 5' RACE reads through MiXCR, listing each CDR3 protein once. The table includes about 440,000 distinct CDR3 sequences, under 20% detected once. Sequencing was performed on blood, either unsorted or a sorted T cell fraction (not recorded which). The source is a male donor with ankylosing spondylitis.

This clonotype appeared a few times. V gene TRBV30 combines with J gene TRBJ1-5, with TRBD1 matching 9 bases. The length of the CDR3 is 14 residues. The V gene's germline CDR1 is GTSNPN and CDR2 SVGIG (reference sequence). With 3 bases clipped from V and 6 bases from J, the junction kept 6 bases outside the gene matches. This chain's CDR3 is CAWRDRGGGQPQHF. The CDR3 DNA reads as TGTGCCTGGAGGGACAGGGGAGGGGGTCAGCCCCAGCATTTT.

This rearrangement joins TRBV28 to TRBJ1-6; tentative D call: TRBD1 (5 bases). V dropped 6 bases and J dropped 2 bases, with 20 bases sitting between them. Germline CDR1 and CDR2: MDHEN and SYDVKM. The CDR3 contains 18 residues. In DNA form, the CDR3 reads TGTGCCAGCAGCCTAACGGGGCAGGGACGGACCTATAATTCACCCCTCCACTTT. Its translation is CASSLTGQGRTYNSPLHF. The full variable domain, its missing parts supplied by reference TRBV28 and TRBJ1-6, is DVKVTQSSRYLVKRTGEKVFLECVQDMDHENMFWYRQDPGLGLRLIYFSYDVKMKEKGDIPEGYSVSREKKERFSLILESASTNQTSMYLCASSLTGQGRTYNSPLHFGNGTRLTVT.

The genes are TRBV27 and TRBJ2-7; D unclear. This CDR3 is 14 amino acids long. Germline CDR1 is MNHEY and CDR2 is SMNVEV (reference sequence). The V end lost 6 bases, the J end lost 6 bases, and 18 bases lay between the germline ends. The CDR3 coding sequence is TGTGCCAGCAGCCCCACTCGACCGGTCTCCGAGCAGTACTTC. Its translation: CASSPTRPVSEQYF.

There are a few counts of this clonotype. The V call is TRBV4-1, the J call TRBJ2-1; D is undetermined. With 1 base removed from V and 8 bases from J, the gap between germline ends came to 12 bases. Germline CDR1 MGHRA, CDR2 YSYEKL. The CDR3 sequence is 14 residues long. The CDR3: CASSQVGFSDEQFF. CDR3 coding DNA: TGCGCCAGCAGCCAAGTGGGGTTTTCCGATGAGCAGTTCTTC.

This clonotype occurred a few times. The chain's CDR3 is CSVDWGINGYTF. CDR3 DNA: TGCAGCGTTGACTGGGGAATAAACGGCTACACCTTC. The chain employs TRBV29-1 and TRBJ1-2; D not resolved. This CDR3 comprises 12 residues. CDR1 SQVTM and CDR2 ANQGSEA come from the germline V gene. Trimming removed 3 bases at V and 8 bases at J, with 13 bases between.

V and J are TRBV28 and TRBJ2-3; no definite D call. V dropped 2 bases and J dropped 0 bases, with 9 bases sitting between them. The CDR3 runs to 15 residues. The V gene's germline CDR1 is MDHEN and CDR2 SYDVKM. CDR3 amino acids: CASSLGDLSTDTQYF. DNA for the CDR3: TGTGCCAGCAGTTTAGGTGATCTTAGCACAGATACGCAGTATTTT.

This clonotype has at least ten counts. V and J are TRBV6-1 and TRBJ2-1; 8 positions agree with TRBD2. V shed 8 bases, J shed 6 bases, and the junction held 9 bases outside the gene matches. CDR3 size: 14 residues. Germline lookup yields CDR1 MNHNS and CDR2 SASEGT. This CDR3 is CASWRIAGSNEQFF. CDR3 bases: TGTGCCAGCTGGAGGATAGCGGGAAGCAATGAGCAGTTCTTC.

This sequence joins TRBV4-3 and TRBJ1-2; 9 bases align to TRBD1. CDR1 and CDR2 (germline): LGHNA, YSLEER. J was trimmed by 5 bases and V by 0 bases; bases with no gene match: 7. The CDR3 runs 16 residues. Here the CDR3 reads CASSQDMRQGVYGYTF. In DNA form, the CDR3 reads TGCGCCAGCAGCCAAGATATGAGACAGGGGGTTTATGGCTACACCTTC.

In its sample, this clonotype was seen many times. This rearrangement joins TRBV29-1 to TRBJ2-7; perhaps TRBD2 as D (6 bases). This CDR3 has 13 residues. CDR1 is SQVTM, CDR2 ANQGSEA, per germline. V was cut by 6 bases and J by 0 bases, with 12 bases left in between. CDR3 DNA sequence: TGCAGCGTCCCCGGGAGTGCCTCCTACGAGCAGTACTTC. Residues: CSVPGSASYEQYF.